These 8 T cell receptor beta chains originate from one sample sequenced in a study of patients and donors after allogeneic stem cell transplantation. TCRdb recomputed calls from the RT-PCR reads with MiXCR, one row per CDR3 protein. The repertoire includes 800,000 to 1,000,000 distinct CDR3 sequences, approximately 19% of them detected once, and 5% to 6.5% sits in the top ten. Sequencing was performed on blood, either unsorted or a sorted T cell fraction (not recorded which). All receptors come from a human donor who was either an allogeneic HSCT recipient or a stem cell or donor lymphocyte infusion donor (not recorded which). It is not recorded whose cells these are; they may come from a transplant donor.

The chain links TRBV24-1 to TRBJ1-2, with 9 bases lining up with TRBD1. Unmatched junction bases numbered 2, after V lost 3 bases and J lost 4 bases. This CDR3 is 14 amino acids long. CDR1 KGHDR and CDR2 SFDVKD come from the germline V gene. The CDR3 loop is CATSDTGGAYGYTF. The CDR3 DNA reads as TGTGCCACCAGTGATACAGGGGGCGCCTATGGCTACACCTTC.

This chain links TRBV12-3 or TRBV12-4 with TRBJ2-1, with D perhaps TRBD2 (5 bases). Deletions cut 2 bases from V and 11 bases from J, with 7 bases between. The CDR3 contains 11 residues. The CDR3 DNA follows: TGTGCCAGCAGTTTACGGGATAAGCAGTTCTTC. Encoded protein: CASSLRDKQFF.

This clonotype occurred a few times. The rearrangement links TRBV11-1 to TRBJ2-5, with no clear D. V was trimmed by 2 bases and J by 5 bases, leaving 9 bases between them. The CDR3 extends over 13 amino acids. From germline, CDR1 is SGHAT and CDR2 FQDESV (reference sequence). This CDR3 reads CASSLHPTETQYF. CDR3 bases: TGTGCCAGCAGCTTACACCCAACGGAGACCCAGTACTTC.

The CDR3 nucleotides are TGTGCCACCAGCAGAGATATTGCAGTTTTTAACTATGGCTACACCTTC. It specifies CATSRDIAVFNYGYTF. This chain joins TRBV15 and TRBJ1-2; D unclear. V lost 0 bases to trimming and J lost 1 base, with 12 bases between them. Germline CDR1 is LNHNV and CDR2 is YYDKDF (reference sequence). The CDR3 covers 16 residues.

The genes are TRBV11-2 and TRBJ2-7; 9 bases fit TRBD2. CDR3 size: 18 residues. The V gene end was trimmed by 2 bases and the J gene end by 4 bases; junction bases not matched to a gene: 15. Germline V gives CDR1 SGHAT, CDR2 FQNNGV. The CDR3: CASSLSPPGRGLAYEQYF. In nucleotides, the CDR3 is TGTGCCAGCAGCTTATCCCCTCCGGGACGCGGACTAGCGTACGAGCAGTACTTC.

This clonotype occurred once. The rearrangement uses TRBV11-1 and TRBJ2-1; maybe TRBD2 (6 bases). Germline V gives CDR1 SGHAT, CDR2 FQDESV (reference sequence). The length of the CDR3 is 11 residues. V lost 4 bases, J lost 8 bases, and 6 bases lay in between. The CDR3 spells CASSWDYEQFF. The CDR3 coding sequence is TGTGCCAGCAGCTGGGACTATGAGCAGTTCTTC.

This clonotype turned up a few times. The rearrangement links TRBV6-1 to TRBJ1-3; TRBD1 matches at 8 bases. This CDR3 has 17 residues. After removal of 7 bases from V and 0 bases from J, the junction contained 11 bases not matched to a gene. CDR1 is MNHNS and CDR2 is SASEGT in the germline V gene. CDR3 sequence (DNA): TGTGCCAGCAATAGACAGGGGCCCTTTTTCTCTGGAAACACCATATATTTT. Amino acids: CASNRQGPFFSGNTIYF.

The CDR3 region has the DNA TGCGCCAGCAGTCAGAGAAGGCATGAGCAGTTCTTC. This codes for CASSQRRHEQFF. The gene calls are TRBV4-1 and TRBJ2-1; D is unclear. CDR1 and CDR2 from the germline V gene are MGHRA and YSYEKL. The CDR3 runs 12 residues. Trimming stripped 6 bases from V and 8 bases from J, with 11 bases between.